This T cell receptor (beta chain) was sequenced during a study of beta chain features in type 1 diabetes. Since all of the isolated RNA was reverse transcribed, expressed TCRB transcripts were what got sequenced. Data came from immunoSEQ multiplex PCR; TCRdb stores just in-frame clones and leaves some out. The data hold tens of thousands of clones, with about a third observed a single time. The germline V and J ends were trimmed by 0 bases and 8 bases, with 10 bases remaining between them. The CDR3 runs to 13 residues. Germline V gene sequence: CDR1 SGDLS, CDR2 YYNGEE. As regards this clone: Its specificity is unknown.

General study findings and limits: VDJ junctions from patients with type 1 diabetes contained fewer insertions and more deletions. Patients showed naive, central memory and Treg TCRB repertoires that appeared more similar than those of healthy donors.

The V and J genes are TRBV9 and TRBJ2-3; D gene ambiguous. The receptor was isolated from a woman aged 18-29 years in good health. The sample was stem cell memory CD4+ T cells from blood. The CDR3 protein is CASSVVLQSTQYF. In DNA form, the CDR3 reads TGTGCCAGCAGCGTAGTTCTACAGTCTACGCAGTATTTT.